The rows below give T cell receptor beta chains drawn from one sample of a study of cytomegalovirus exposure and HLA in healthy donors. TCRdb's table, derived via immunoSEQ multiplex PCR, lists solely in-frame clones and lacks some. The data hold approximately 130,000 clones, with roughly 8.8% observed a single time. Sequencing was done on a sample of PBMCs. The receptors were gathered from a woman aged 40 to 50 in good health and CMV-seropositive. CDR3s include the opening cysteine and the closing phenylalanine or tryptophan. A D gene is named only where the DNA matches it firmly. Size is omitted from some rows. Given values are once, few, many or a class for expanded clones.

CDR3 protein	CDR3 DNA	clone size	D gene	V gene	J gene
CASSRGDRGLGYTF	TGTGCCAGCAGCCGTGGGGACAGGGGGCTTGGCTACACCTTC	few	TRBD1	TRBV7-9	TRBJ1-2
CASSFHSGGLQETQYF	TGTGCCAGCAGCTTCCATAGCGGGGGGCTCCAAGAGACCCAGTACTTC	few	TRBD2	TRBV5-8	TRBJ2-5
CASSPRPGGDTEAFF	TGTGCCAGCAGTCCCCGCCCTGGGGGGGACACTGAAGCTTTCTTT	few	NA	TRBV27	TRBJ1-1
CASSYLQGADEQYF	TGTGCCAGCAGTTACTTACAGGGGGCCGACGAGCAGTACTTC	NA	TRBD1	TRBV6-5	TRBJ2-7
CASSIRSGDFYEQYF	TGTGCCAGTAGTATAAGGTCAGGGGATTTCTACGAGCAGTACTTC	NA	NA	TRBV19	TRBJ2-7
CASSISGSSNQPQHF	TGTGCCAGTAGTATTTCAGGGTCGAGCAATCAGCCCCAGCATTTT	few	NA	TRBV19	TRBJ1-5
CASSLLTGEGEAFF	TGCGCCAGCAGCCTGCTGACAGGGGAGGGTGAAGCTTTCTTT	few	TRBD1	TRBV5-1	TRBJ1-1
CASSERDTQYF	TGTGCCAGCAGTGAGAGAGATACGCAGTATTTT	few	NA	TRBV25-1	TRBJ2-3
CASSFGFEDTQYF	TGTGCCAGCAGCTTCGGGTTCGAAGATACGCAGTATTTT	NA	NA	TRBV7-6	TRBJ2-3
CASGFALQGGEQYF	TGTGCTAGTGGTTTCGCCCTACAGGGTGGCGAGCAGTACTTC	few	NA	TRBV12-5	TRBJ2-7
CASSRDRASEQYF	TGTGCCAGCTCCAGGGACAGGGCCTCCGAGCAGTACTTC	NA	TRBD1	TRBV18	TRBJ2-7
CASSKGQGPFYNEKLFF	TGTGCCAGCAGCAAAGGACAGGGGCCCTTCTATAATGAAAAACTGTTTTTT	NA	NA	TRBV21-1	TRBJ1-4
CASSQVYYTEAFF	TGCGCCAGTTCACAGGTCTATTACACTGAAGCTTTCTTT	few	NA	TRBV4-3	TRBJ1-1
CASSHRATGDGYTF	TGTGCCAGTAGTCACCGTGCAACCGGGGATGGCTACACCTTC	few	NA	TRBV19	TRBJ1-2
CASSPGPQEQETQYF	TGTGCCAGCAGCCCAGGTCCGCAGGAACAAGAGACCCAGTACTTC	NA	NA	TRBV9	TRBJ2-5
CASSPGPGPGGGYTF	TGTGCCAGCTCACCTGGGCCGGGACCCGGGGGAGGCTACACCTTC	NA	NA	TRBV18	TRBJ1-2
CASSYPLDRGSLIEQFF	TGTGCCAGCAGCTACCCCTTGGACAGGGGGAGTTTGATTGAGCAGTTCTTC	NA	TRBD1	TRBV11-2	TRBJ2-1
CASSRLAGSGGVEQFF	TGTGCCAGCTCACGCCTTGCAGGGTCGGGGGGTGTTGAGCAGTTCTTC	NA	TRBD2	TRBV18	TRBJ2-1
CASRQGTDRFQPQHF	TGCGCCAGCAGGCAAGGGACAGACAGGTTTCAGCCCCAGCATTTT	few	TRBD1	TRBV6-1	TRBJ1-5
CANSQERGGTEAFF	TGTGCCAACTCCCAGGAGAGGGGAGGAACTGAAGCTTTCTTT	few	NA	TRBV2	TRBJ1-1
CASSLGVTLNTEAFF	TGTGCCAGCAGCTTAGGGGTCACCCTGAACACTGAAGCTTTCTTT	few	NA	TRBV5-6	TRBJ1-1
CASSLVGGQVSYNEQFF	TGCGCCAGCAGCTTGGTGGGCGGACAGGTCTCCTACAATGAGCAGTTCTTC	NA	TRBD1	TRBV5-1	TRBJ2-1
CASSSGVETQYF	TGTGCCAGCAGCAGCGGTGTGGAGACCCAGTACTTC	NA	NA	TRBV7-6	TRBJ2-5
CASSQDEGQGYGYTF	TGTGCCAGCAGCCAAGATGAGGGACAGGGGTATGGCTACACCTTC	few	TRBD1	TRBV4-2	TRBJ1-2
CASSVGAGGSYEQYF	TGTGCCAGCAGCGTGGGTGCGGGGGGCTCCTACGAGCAGTACTTC	NA	TRBD2	TRBV9	TRBJ2-7
CSAHTFYGYTF	TGCAGCGCCCACACCTTCTATGGCTACACCTTC	NA	NA	TRBV29-1	TRBJ1-2
CASSIDRGMSHNQPQHF	TGTGCCAGTAGTATAGATCGAGGGATGTCGCACAATCAGCCCCAGCATTTT	NA	NA	TRBV19	TRBJ1-5
CAAMDRGNTGELFF	TGTGCCGCGATGGACAGGGGGAACACCGGGGAGCTGTTTTTT	few	TRBD1	TRBV6-1	TRBJ2-2
CASSSPDRGRSNEQFF	TGTGCCAGCAGCTCTCCCGACAGGGGGCGATCAAATGAGCAGTTCTTC	NA	TRBD1	TRBV7-9	TRBJ2-1
CASSLGDRVSNEQFF	TGCGCCAGCAGCTTGGGAGACAGGGTGTCCAATGAGCAGTTCTTC	NA	TRBD1	TRBV5-1	TRBJ2-1